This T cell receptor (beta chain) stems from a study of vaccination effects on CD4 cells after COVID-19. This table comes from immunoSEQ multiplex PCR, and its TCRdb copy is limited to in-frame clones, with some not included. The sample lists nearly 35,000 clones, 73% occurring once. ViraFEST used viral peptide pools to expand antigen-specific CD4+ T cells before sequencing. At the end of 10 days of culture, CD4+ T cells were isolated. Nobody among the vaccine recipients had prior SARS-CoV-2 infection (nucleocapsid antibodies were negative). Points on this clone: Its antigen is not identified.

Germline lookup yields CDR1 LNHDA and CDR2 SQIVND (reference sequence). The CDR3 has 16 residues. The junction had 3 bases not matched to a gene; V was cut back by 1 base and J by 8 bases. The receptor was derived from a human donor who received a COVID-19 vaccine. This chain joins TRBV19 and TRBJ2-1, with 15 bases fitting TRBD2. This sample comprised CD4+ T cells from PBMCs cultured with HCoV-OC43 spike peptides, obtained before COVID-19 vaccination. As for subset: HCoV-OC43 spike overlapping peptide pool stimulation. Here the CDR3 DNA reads TGTGCCAGTAGTATAGGGACTAGCGGGGGGGGGCATGAGCAGTTCTTC. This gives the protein CASSIGTSGGGHEQFF.